What follows are 20 T cell receptor beta chains derived from one specimen sequenced in a study of control samples from healthy donors and cancer patients. The data were produced by immunoSEQ multiplex PCR, yet TCRdb's version contains in-frame clones alone and is incomplete. The sample consists of around 130,000 clones, roughly nine tenths of them appearing once. The sequencing sample was made of PBMCs. These receptors all come from a man aged 50-59 years with head and neck cancer.

The gene calls are TRBV27 and TRBJ1-5; the D gene is possibly TRBD1 (5 bases). This CDR3 region has 15 residues. Deletions cut 5 bases from V and 2 bases from J, with 13 bases between. CDR1 and CDR2 (germline): MNHEY, SMNVEV (reference sequence). CDR3 DNA: TGTGCCAGCAGTCTAGGGACCTCAGGCAATCAGCCCCAGCATTTT. Translation gives CASSLGTSGNQPQHF.

Concerning this clone: Relative to the germline gene, one junction end is altered; a read error may explain this. V usage is TRBV10-1 and J usage is TRBJ2-1; D may match TRBD1 or TRBD2 (5 bases each). This CDR3 has 15 residues. Germline V CDR1 and CDR2: WNHNN, SYGVQD (reference sequence). The DNA for the CDR3 is TGCGCCGGCAGCATGGGGACGGCGAATCACAATGAGCAGTTCTTC. Its translation is CAGSMGTANHNEQFF.

This chain uses TRBV6-5 with TRBJ2-5; possibly TRBD1 for D (6 bases). V lost 6 bases and J 0 bases, leaving 11 bases between the germline ends. The germline CDR1 and CDR2 sequences are MNHEY and SVGAGI. CDR3 length: 14 residues. The CDR3 DNA follows: TGTGCCAGCAGGACAGACAGGAACCAAGAGACCCAGTACTTC. This gives the protein CASRTDRNQETQYF.

This clone has only one observation. This chain uses TRBV28 with TRBJ2-5; 9 bases match TRBD1. J gave up 1 base and V 6 bases, and 9 bases lay outside the gene matches. The length of the CDR3 is 16 residues. Germline values: CDR1 MDHEN, CDR2 SYDVKM. The chain's CDR3 is CASSSWDRVAQETQYF. The CDR3 coding sequence is TGTGCCAGCAGCTCCTGGGACAGGGTTGCCCAAGAGACCCAGTACTTC. The full variable domain, its missing parts supplied by reference TRBV28 and TRBJ2-5, is DVKVTQSSRYLVKRTGEKVFLECVQDMDHENMFWYRQDPGLGLRLIYFSYDVKMKEKGDIPEGYSVSREKKERFSLILESASTNQTSMYLCASSSWDRVAQETQYFGPGTRLLVL.

V usage is TRBV11-3 and J usage is TRBJ1-6, with 7 bases aligning to TRBD1. Trimming took 1 base from V and 10 from J; bases not matched to a gene: 1. From germline, CDR1 is SGHNT and CDR2 YENEEA. The CDR3 runs 13 residues. The CDR3 DNA is TGTGCCAGCAGCTTAGGACAGGGATCACCCCTCCACTTT. Its protein is CASSLGQGSPLHF. Variable domain in full (rest from reference TRBV11-3 and TRBJ1-6): EAGVVQSPRYKIIEKKQPVAFWCNPISGHNTLYWYLQNLGQGPELLIRYENEEAVDDSQLPKDRFSAERLKGVDSTLKIQPAELGDSAVYLCASSLGQGSPLHFGNGTRLTVT.

A single count supports this clone. The chain links TRBV5-6 to TRBJ2-7; D unclear. CDR1 SGHDT and CDR2 YYEEEE come from the germline V gene. Trimming stripped 0 bases from V and 4 bases from J, with 8 bases between. This CDR3 region has 13 residues. The CDR3 region is CASSLASIYEQYF. The CDR3 DNA follows: TGTGCCAGCAGCTTGGCCAGCATTTACGAGCAGTACTTC.

The rearrangement links TRBV7-6 to TRBJ1-2; unclear D gene. Germline CDR1 SGHVS, CDR2 FNYEAQ. V shed 5 bases and J shed 2 bases, with 12 bases lying between them. There are 14 residues in the CDR3. CDR3 sequence (DNA): TGTGCCAGCAGCCCCGAGACCGCGAACTATGGCTACACCTTC. Protein product: CASSPETANYGYTF.

The chain combines TRBV27 with TRBJ2-1; D remains ambiguous. This CDR3 region has 14 residues. Trimming stripped 7 bases from V and 4 bases from J, with 14 bases between. Germline-derived CDR1 and CDR2 are MNHEY and SMNVEV (reference sequence). CDR3 sequence (DNA): TGTGCCAGCACATCGGCTAGAGTGTACAATGAGCAGTTCTTC. Translation gives CASTSARVYNEQFF.

The rearrangement links TRBV12-3 or TRBV12-4 to TRBJ2-7; no definite D call. The CDR3 sequence is 12 residues long. V was cut by 5 bases and J by 6 bases, with 11 bases left in between. CDR3: CASSLGWREQYF. For the CDR3, the DNA is TGTGCCAGCAGTCTGGGATGGCGCGAGCAGTACTTC.

The J gene is TRBJ2-2, the V gene TRBV6-5; D possibly uses TRBD1 or TRBD2 (6 bases each). The germline V gene encodes CDR1 MNHEY and CDR2 SVGAGI. V lost 2 bases and J 1 base, leaving 8 bases between the germline ends. The CDR3 has 15 amino acids. The CDR3 nucleotides are TGTGCCAGCAGTTACGAGGGGGGGAACACCGGGGAGCTGTTTTTT. Translating gives CASSYEGGNTGELFF.

This clone was counted only a few times. The rearrangement joins TRBV28 to TRBJ2-5; 11 bases line up with TRBD2. Germline V gives CDR1 MDHEN, CDR2 SYDVKM. V lost 3 bases and J lost 4; bases outside the gene matches: 10. The CDR3 has 17 amino acids. Written as DNA, the CDR3 is TGTGCCAGCAGTTTGGGTAGCGGGGGGGCCGTCGGAGAGACCCAGTACTTC. The encoded protein is CASSLGSGGAVGETQYF.

This chain links TRBV24-1 with TRBJ2-1; 14 nucleotides agree with TRBD2. V lost 3 bases to trimming and J lost 10 bases; unmatched junction nucleotides: 7. This CDR3 spans 16 amino acids. Germline CDR1 is KGHDR and CDR2 is SFDVKD. CDR3 in DNA: TGTGCCACCAGTGATCCCGGGACTAGCGGGAGTCGCGAGCAGTTCTTC. It is translated as CATSDPGTSGSREQFF.

This CDR3 reads CASSSSTGSLYEQYF. CDR3 nucleotides: TGCGCCAGCAGCTCTTCGACAGGTAGCCTCTACGAGCAGTACTTC. The V and J genes are TRBV5-1 and TRBJ2-7; perhaps TRBD1 as D (6 bases). This CDR3 spans 15 amino acids. Looked up from germline, CDR1 is SGHRS and CDR2 is YFSETQ. V was clipped by 3 bases and J by 3 bases, with 16 bases between them.

The chain links TRBV6-2 or TRBV6-3 to TRBJ2-5, with 7 positions matching TRBD1. V trimming: 1 base; J trimming: 5 bases; junction bases outside the gene matches: 10. Germline loops: CDR1 MNHEY, CDR2 SVGEGT. The CDR3 contains 16 residues. In nucleotides, the CDR3 is TGTGCCAGCAGTTACTTCGGACAGGATCCCCCCGAGACCCAGTACTTC. Translating it yields CASSYFGQDPPETQYF.

The chain uses TRBV9 and TRBJ2-7; the D gene is possibly TRBD1 (6 bases). CDR1 is SGDLS, CDR2 YYNGEE, per germline. This CDR3 is 15 amino acids long. V dropped 0 bases and J dropped 3 bases, with 13 bases sitting between them. Here the CDR3 DNA reads TGTGCCAGCAGCGTAGAGGCAGGGGAAAACTACGAGCAGTACTTC. Translated: CASSVEAGENYEQYF. The full variable domain, its missing parts supplied by reference TRBV9 and TRBJ2-7, is DSGVTQTPKHLITATGQRVTLRCSPRSGDLSVYWYQQSLDQGLQFLIQYYNGEERAKGNILERFSAQQFPDLHSELNLSSLELGDSALYFCASSVEAGENYEQYFGPGTRLTVT.

This clone was recorded once. This chain links TRBV6-5 with TRBJ2-7; a weak D match, TRBD1 (6 bases). Trimming pared 7 bases from V and 2 bases from J, leaving 18 bases between. The CDR3 is 15 residues long. Germline V gives CDR1 MNHEY, CDR2 SVGAGI. The CDR3 loop reads CASNINRDGPYEQYF. DNA of the CDR3: TGTGCCAGCAACATAAACAGGGACGGGCCCTACGAGCAGTACTTC.

In this sample, this clone turned up once. The gene calls are TRBV11-2 and TRBJ1-2; D possibly corresponds to TRBD1 (5 bases). The CDR3 covers 13 residues. Germline CDR1 reads SGHAT; CDR2 reads FQNNGV. V was shortened by 4 bases and J by 8 bases, with 14 bases between the two germline ends. The CDR3 DNA reads as TGTGCCAGCAGCTCCGGGGGGGTGGGAGGCTACACCTTC. This encodes CASSSGGVGGYTF.

V usage is TRBV7-7 and J usage is TRBJ2-2; unclear D gene. The CDR3 has 13 amino acids. The germline CDR1 and CDR2 sequences are SSHAT and FNYEAQ (reference sequence). V was shortened by 1 base and J by 3 bases, with 3 bases between the two germline ends. The CDR3 loop is CASSLGYTGELFF. The CDR3 coding sequence is TGTGCCAGCAGCTTAGGCTACACCGGGGAGCTGTTTTTT.

This chain links TRBV28 with TRBJ1-5, with unresolved D. Germline V gene lookup returns CDR1 MDHEN and CDR2 SYDVKM. Trimming cost V 3 bases and J 9 bases, with 9 bases left between them. This CDR3 spans 12 amino acids. CDR3 DNA sequence: TGTGCCAGCAGTTTGCCCCGTGGGCCCCAGCATTTT. Its protein product is CASSLPRGPQHF.

This clone showed up just once. The chain recombines TRBV11-3 with TRBJ2-1; 8 bases are shared with TRBD2. Trimming removed 3 bases from V and 4 bases from J; junction bases left unmatched: 11. The germline V gene encodes CDR1 SGHNT and CDR2 YENEEA. The CDR3 runs to 17 residues. Here the CDR3 reads CASSLGRSGGVYNEQFF. The CDR3 nucleotides read TGTGCCAGCAGCTTGGGGCGGAGCGGGGGTGTTTACAATGAGCAGTTCTTC.